This TCR beta chain was retrieved from a study of T-cell reconstitution after alpha-beta-depleted transplantation in children. Whole-study findings and limits: Recipient T cells and thymic progenitors that survived gave rise to the high TCRbeta diversity observed at day 60 in some patients. The origin of alpha-beta T cells about two months after transplant was reportedly several hundred expanded graft clones. T-cell counts and diversity were attributed mostly to newly produced T cells one year after transplant.

Unmatched junction bases numbered 10, after V lost 5 bases and J lost 5 bases. This CDR3 is built from 16 residues. Germline V gives CDR1 SGHTA, CDR2 FQGNSA. This clonotype was detected many times. Its antigen remains unidentified. Unique molecular identifiers were built into the TCRbeta library. One entry per CDR3 protein results from TCRdb running MiXCR on the PCR reads. Here the sample spans roughly 30,000 distinct CDR3 sequences, under 7.5% being singletons. The genes are TRBV7-2 and TRBJ2-7; 12 bases match TRBD1. The clonotype was recovered from a child younger than two who had a stem cell transplant for acute myeloid leukemia, so the T cells may come from the graft donor. The sequencing used peripheral blood, collected 60 days after TCRalphabeta/CD19-depleted stem cell transplant. The CDR3 here is CASSTSGQGADDEQYF. CDR3 nucleotides: TGTGCCAGCAGCACCTCGGGACAGGGGGCCGACGACGAGCAGTACTTC.